This entry concerns a single T cell receptor (beta chain). Its target is not known. The data were taken from a study of blood T cell dynamics during melanoma immunotherapy. The study, taken as a whole, reports: Disease-control patients' PBMC repertoires became either more clonal or more diverse at W3.

The time point here: week 3, after first cycle of checkpoint inhibitor. Trimming took off 7 bases at V and 3 bases at J, with 19 bases between the two ends. Germline V gene sequence: CDR1 MRHNA, CDR2 SNTAGT. This CDR3 has 16 amino acids. The data were produced by immunoSEQ multiplex PCR, yet TCRdb's version contains in-frame clones alone and is incomplete. In the table there are approximately 7,000 clones, about 85% of which are singletons. V and J are TRBV6-4 and TRBJ1-5; D might be TRBD1 (6 bases). Here the sequenced sample was blood, taken from a patient treated with checkpoint blockade. The receptor was derived from a human donor with melanoma. Some clones in this sample may be carry-over from other donors' samples. CDR3 coding DNA: TGTGCCAGCAACCACAGGGTAATCCCCGCCAATCAGCCCCAGCATTTT. Encoded protein: CASNHRVIPANQPQHF.